A single sample is the source of the 32 T cell receptor beta chains below, sequenced in a study of blood T cells in healthy people across ages. The second PCR ran about 7 to 12 cycles with a sample-barcoded 5' primer and J-beta primers. TCRdb redid the calling of the 5' RACE reads with MiXCR, one entry per CDR3 protein. Of some 710,000 distinct CDR3 sequences in the sample, 46% were seen once. Sequencing was performed on blood. The receptors shown here come from an elderly man in good health.

The rearrangement uses TRBV6-2 or TRBV6-3 and TRBJ2-1, with TRBD2 as a possible D gene (6 bases). The length of the CDR3 is 13 residues. Germline V lookup: CDR1 MNHEY, CDR2 SVGEGT. With 2 bases removed from V and 7 bases from J, the gap between germline ends came to 9 bases. The CDR3 DNA is TGTGCCAGCAGTTACGGCGGGGAAAATGAGCAGTTCTTC. It codes for CASSYGGENEQFF.

The table lists this clonotype with a count of one. J is TRBJ2-5 and V is TRBV28, with 8 bases that match TRBD1. The J call is uncertain, as TRBJ2-7 better fits the DNA end. Germline V gene lookup returns CDR1 MDHEN and CDR2 SYDVKM. The CDR3 length is 16 residues. CDR3 sequence: CASSLAGGGTGYEQYF. For the CDR3, the DNA is TGTGCCAGCAGTCTTGCTGGGGGTGGGACAGGTTACGAGCAGTACTTC.

This chain connects TRBV11-3 to TRBJ2-3; D gene ambiguous. Germline V gene lookup returns CDR1 SGHNT and CDR2 YENEEA. The CDR3 spans 13 residues. Between the trimmed V and J ends, which lost 5 bases and 2 bases, there was a span of 8 bases. CDR3 in DNA: TGTGCCAGCAGCATGGTATCCACAGATACGCAGTATTTT. Residues: CASSMVSTDTQYF.

The chain employs TRBV6-5 and TRBJ2-1, with D tentatively TRBD1 (5 bases). Per germline, CDR1 MNHEY and CDR2 SVGAGI. V was trimmed by 8 bases and J by 3 bases, leaving 17 bases between them. The CDR3 has 15 residues. Here the CDR3 DNA reads TGTGCCAGCGGAGCTGGGGCCTGGGGCTACAATGAGCAGTTCTTC. Amino acids: CASGAGAWGYNEQFF.

This clonotype has just a few counts. This chain uses TRBV6-2 or TRBV6-3 with TRBJ2-5; D might be TRBD1 or TRBD2, each matching 5 bases. The CDR3 consists of 13 residues. Trimming took 6 bases from V and 11 from J, leaving 19 bases between them. The germline V gene has CDR1 MNHEY and CDR2 SVGEGT. CDR3 amino acids: CASSHGTKGEQYF. In DNA form, the CDR3 reads TGTGCCAGCAGCCACGGGACGAAGGGTGAGCAGTACTTC.

This chain uses TRBV3-1 with TRBJ1-1; D remains unclear. Germline V gives CDR1 LGHDT, CDR2 YNNKEL (reference sequence). CDR3 size: 16 residues. Trimming shortened V by 0 bases and J by 0 bases, and 11 bases separated the two germline ends. CDR3 sequence (DNA): TGTGCCAGCAGCCAAGAACTGCCAGAAATGAACACTGAAGCTTTCTTT. It is translated as CASSQELPEMNTEAFF.

V is TRBV5-1 and J is TRBJ2-2; 9 nucleotides align to TRBD1. V shed 1 base, J shed 4 bases, and the junction held 5 bases outside the gene matches. The CDR3 runs to 16 residues. Germline V CDR1 and CDR2: SGHRS, YFSETQ. In DNA, the CDR3 is TGCGCCAGCAGCTTGTGGACAGGGGCTAGCACCGGGGAGCTGTTTTTT. The encoded protein is CASSLWTGASTGELFF.

The chain employs TRBV5-1 and TRBJ2-7; D might be TRBD2 (7 bases). CDR1 SGHRS and CDR2 YFSETQ come from the germline V gene. The germline V and J ends were trimmed by 3 bases and 6 bases, with 13 bases remaining between them. The CDR3 runs to 13 residues. The CDR3 coding sequence is TGCGCCAGCAGCTGGGGGGGGCCAAGCGAGCAGTACTTC. Protein sequence: CASSWGGPSEQYF.

This clonotype was picked up a small number of times. This chain joins TRBV20-1 and TRBJ2-7, with D unresolved. V lost 5 bases and J lost 1, with 15 bases in between. There are 14 residues in the CDR3. CDR1 is DFQATT and CDR2 is SNEGSKA in the germline V gene (reference sequence). The chain's CDR3 is CSAGIKFGSYEQYF. The CDR3 nucleotides are TGCAGTGCTGGGATAAAGTTTGGGTCCTACGAGCAGTACTTC.

This chain links TRBV9 with TRBJ2-1; D gene uncertain. The CDR3 contains 17 residues. Trimming pared 0 bases from V and 5 bases from J, leaving 18 bases between. Per the germline V gene, CDR1 is SGDLS and CDR2 is YYNGEE. CDR3 sequence reads: CASSVDDGLVANNEQFF. For the CDR3, the DNA is TGTGCCAGCAGCGTAGACGATGGATTAGTGGCAAACAATGAGCAGTTCTTC.

The rearrangement joins TRBV4-2 to TRBJ2-5; 7 nucleotides match TRBD2. Germline CDR1 reads LGHNA; CDR2 reads YNFKEQ. V shed 0 bases and J 4 bases; nucleotides not matched to a gene: 11. The CDR3 contains 17 residues. The chain's CDR3 is CASSQDGGGGAGETQYF. The CDR3 DNA reads TGTGCCAGCAGCCAAGATGGTGGCGGGGGAGCGGGAGAGACCCAGTACTTC.

The chain recombines TRBV10-3 with TRBJ2-5, with 12 bases lining up with TRBD1. The V and J ends lost 8 bases and 1 base, in that order; junction bases with no gene match: 5. Germline V lookup: CDR1 ENHRY, CDR2 SYGVKD. The CDR3 is 15 amino acids. For the CDR3, the DNA is TGTGCCATCGGGGACAGGGGGCCGTCCCAAGAGACCCAGTACTTC. Translating gives CAIGDRGPSQETQYF.

This clonotype was detected a few times. The rearrangement links TRBV3-1 to TRBJ1-4, with D possibly being TRBD1 (5 bases). This CDR3 has 15 amino acids. Trimming stripped 2 bases from V and 3 bases from J, with 10 bases between. The germline V gene has CDR1 LGHDT and CDR2 YNNKEL (reference sequence). This CDR3 reads CASSQQGAANEKLFF. CDR3 nucleotides: TGTGCCAGCAGCCAACAGGGAGCGGCTAATGAAAAACTGTTTTTT.

Concerning this clonotype itself: Since a much larger clone is just one base distant, this may be a read error. The chain carries TRBV7-2 and TRBJ2-1; unclear D gene. Germline V gene lookup returns CDR1 SGHTA and CDR2 FQGNSA. The CDR3 runs to 10 residues. CDR3 in amino acids: CASGDNKQFF. The CDR3, as DNA: TGTGCCAGCGGCGACAATAAGCAGTTCTTC.

This chain links TRBV4-1 with TRBJ2-7; 9 positions match TRBD2. The germline CDR1 and CDR2 sequences are MGHRA and YSYEKL. This CDR3 is built from 14 residues. J gave up 4 bases and V 6 bases, and 7 bases lay outside the gene matches. CDR3 sequence reads: CASSPRLAVYEQYF. CDR3 bases: TGCGCCAGCAGTCCCCGACTAGCGGTGTACGAGCAGTACTTC.

J is TRBJ1-2 and V is TRBV13, with D perhaps matching TRBD1 (5 bases). This CDR3 comprises 14 residues. Per the germline V gene, CDR1 is PRHDT and CDR2 is FYEKMQ (reference sequence). V lost 0 bases, J lost 4 bases, and 9 bases lay in between. The CDR3 loop is CASSLGRGIYGYTF. The CDR3 nucleotides are TGTGCCAGCAGCTTAGGCCGGGGCATCTATGGCTACACCTTC.

Only a few counts were recorded for this clonotype. The chain employs TRBV6-5 and TRBJ1-2, with 11 bases identical to TRBD1. Germline V lookup: CDR1 MNHEY, CDR2 SVGAGI. With V trimmed by 3 bases and J by 10 bases, 4 bases remained unmatched. The CDR3 runs 13 residues. The CDR3 nucleotides read TGTGCCAGCAGTTATTCGGGACAGGGGGTCTACACCTTC. It is translated as CASSYSGQGVYTF.

This clonotype was picked up a small number of times. The V call is TRBV25-1, the J call TRBJ1-5, with D unclear. This CDR3 spans 14 amino acids. The V end lost 5 bases, the J end lost 0 bases, and 8 bases lay between the germline ends. The germline gives CDR1 MGHDK, CDR2 SYGVNS. The CDR3 nucleotides read TGTGCCAGCAGTCCACGGGGTAGCAATCAGCCCCAGCATTTT. Its protein product is CASSPRGSNQPQHF.

This chain joins TRBV30 and TRBJ2-3; D is possibly TRBD2 (6 bases). Between the trimmed V and J ends, which lost 0 bases and 5 bases, there was a span of 15 bases. Germline assignment: CDR1 GTSNPN and CDR2 SVGIG (reference sequence). The CDR3 spans 15 residues. The CDR3 bases are TGTGCCTGGAGTGTACGGGGGTTAGGTGAAGATACGCAGTATTTT. Its protein is CAWSVRGLGEDTQYF.

This chain links TRBV7-2 with TRBJ2-3; no reliable D call. V shed 1 base and J shed 0 bases, with 8 bases lying between them. The V gene's germline CDR1 is SGHTA and CDR2 FQGNSA. The CDR3 is 15 amino acids. The CDR3: CASSLGGHSTDTQYF. In DNA, the CDR3 is TGTGCCAGCAGCTTAGGAGGTCATAGCACAGATACGCAGTATTTT.

The J gene is TRBJ2-7, the V gene TRBV27; D remains unclear. V was cut by 4 bases and J by 0 bases, with 16 bases left in between. The germline CDR1 and CDR2 sequences are MNHEY and SMNVEV (reference sequence). This CDR3 spans 16 amino acids. CDR3 DNA: TGTGCCAGCAGTTCCCCCGCCGGCTCCAGCTCCTACGAGCAGTACTTC. Amino acid sequence: CASSSPAGSSSYEQYF.

The chain recombines TRBV28 with TRBJ2-4; 10 bases align to TRBD1. The V gene's germline CDR1 is MDHEN and CDR2 SYDVKM. The CDR3 covers 15 residues. With V trimmed by 4 bases and J by 8 bases, 8 bases remained unmatched. CDR3 nucleotide sequence: TGTGCCAGCAGTTCTGGGGGACAGGGGCTCCACATTCAGTACTTC. Translation gives CASSSGGQGLHIQYF.

A remark on this clonotype: At one boundary the junction diverges from the germline segment, which might be a read error. This chain links TRBV7-2 with TRBJ2-2; the D is unclear. This CDR3 contains 16 residues. Germline V gene data show CDR1 as SGHTA and CDR2 as FQGNSA. CDR3 loop: CASSLENGANTRELFF. The CDR3 DNA reads as TGTGCCAGCAGCTTAGAGAACGGAGCGAACACCCGGGAGCTGTTTTTT.

J is TRBJ1-1 and V is TRBV6-2 or TRBV6-3; D gene unclear. The V end was cut by 6 bases, the J end by 3 bases, with 14 bases between. CDR1 MNHEY and CDR2 SVGEGT come from the germline V gene. This CDR3 has 14 residues. As DNA, the CDR3 is TGTGCCAGCAGACCTTCGTGGTCCGACACTGAAGCTTTCTTT. This encodes CASRPSWSDTEAFF.

This clonotype appeared many times. With a much larger clone just one base away, this may be a read error. The chain links TRBV7-2 to TRBJ2-1; 12 bases agree with TRBD2. The DNA end lines up better with TRBJ2-7; the J call may be wrong. Germline V CDR1 and CDR2: SGHTA, FQGNSA. The CDR3 sequence is 20 residues long. The CDR3 reads CASSTPLAGGPGRNYNEQYF. The CDR3 DNA follows: TGTGCCAGCAGCACACCCCTAGCGGGAGGGCCGGGGAGGAACTACAATGAGCAGTACTTC.

This clonotype appeared a few times. For the CDR3, the DNA is TGTGCCAGCAGGCTCGTATCCTACGAGCAGTACTTC. Protein: CASRLVSYEQYF. The rearrangement uses TRBV2 and TRBJ2-7; D unresolved. Germline V gene sequence: CDR1 SNHLY, CDR2 FYNNEI. The CDR3 spans 12 residues. V was clipped by 6 bases and J by 1 base, with 7 bases between them.

The chain is built from TRBV5-1 and TRBJ2-6; 11 nucleotides align to TRBD2. This CDR3 is 18 amino acids long. Germline V CDR1 and CDR2: SGHRS, YFSETQ. V lost 3 bases to trimming and J lost 2 bases; unmatched junction nucleotides: 7. The CDR3 coding sequence is TGCGCCAGCAGCTCTTTAGCGGGGGGGCCAGCTGGGGCCAACGTCCTGACTTTC. Translated, it gives CASSSLAGGPAGANVLTF. The entire variable domain, with the rest obtained from reference TRBV5-1 and TRBJ2-6, is as follows: KAGVTQTPRYLIKTRGQQVTLSCSPISGHRSVSWYQQTPGQGLQFLFEYFSETQRNKGNFPGRFSGRQFSNSRSEMNVSTLELGDSALYLCASSSLAGGPAGANVLTFGAGSRLTVL.

Points on this clonotype: Since a much larger clone is just one base distant, this may be a read error. The chain joins TRBV5-1 to TRBJ2-5; D is undetermined. Trimming left V 9 bases short and J 0 bases short, with 9 bases between. This CDR3 spans 12 amino acids. Per germline, CDR1 SGHRS and CDR2 YFSETQ. The CDR3 loop is CANSAYQETQYF. CDR3 nucleotide sequence: TGCGCCAACTCTGCGTACCAAGAGACCCAGTACTTC.

The chain uses TRBV5-1 and TRBJ2-3; TRBD2 might be the D (5 bases). CDR3 length: 16 residues. Germline values: CDR1 SGHRS, CDR2 YFSETQ. With 4 bases removed from V and 0 bases from J, the gap between germline ends came to 15 bases. CDR3 bases: TGCGCCAGCAGCGCGGAGGTAGCTTCTAGCACAGATACGCAGTATTTT. This encodes CASSAEVASSTDTQYF.

This chain uses TRBV3-1 with TRBJ2-7; TRBD2 might be the D (7 bases). Germline V CDR1 and CDR2: LGHDT, YNNKEL (reference sequence). Deletions cut 7 bases from V and 3 bases from J, with 19 bases between. The CDR3 loop spans 15 amino acids. The CDR3 region is CASTQRGGRFYEQYF. Here the CDR3 DNA reads TGTGCCAGCACCCAGAGGGGGGGCCGGTTCTACGAGCAGTACTTC.

The chain employs TRBV7-2 and TRBJ1-6; 8 bases fit TRBD1. V was pared by 3 bases and J by 5 bases, with 6 bases of the junction left unmatched. CDR1 is SGHTA and CDR2 is FQGNSA in the germline V gene. The CDR3 consists of 16 residues. The CDR3 coding sequence is TGTGCCAGCAGCTTGGACAGGGTAGAAAATAATTCACCCCTCCACTTT. Residues: CASSLDRVENNSPLHF. Looking up the rest from reference TRBV7-2 and TRBJ1-6 gives the full variable domain: GAGVSQSPSNKVTEKGKDVELRCDPISGHTALYWYRQSLGQGLEFLIYFQGNSAPDKSGLPSDRFSAERTGGSVSTLTIQRTQQEDSAVYLCASSLDRVENNSPLHFGNGTRLTVT.

The chain links TRBV4-1 to TRBJ2-1, with 13 bases aligning to TRBD2. CDR1 MGHRA and CDR2 YSYEKL come from the germline V gene. The V gene end was trimmed by 3 bases and the J gene end by 3 bases; junction bases not matched to a gene: 8. This CDR3 has 18 residues. The CDR3 loop is CASSHWTSGSSIYNEQFF. CDR3 nucleotides: TGCGCCAGCAGCCATTGGACTAGCGGGAGTTCCATCTACAATGAGCAGTTCTTC.